This T cell receptor beta chain was documented in a study of blood T cell repertoires in COVID-19. Whole-study context: Acute and convalescent COVID-19 specimens originated in the United States, Italy and Spain.

CDR3 length: 15 amino acids. Trimming cost V 7 bases and J 7 bases, with 22 bases left between them. CDR1 is MNHEY, CDR2 SVGAGI, per germline. The protocol was immunoSEQ multiplex PCR, while the TCRdb copy is restricted to in-frame clones and leaves out a portion. There are around 220,000 clones in the sample; 82% occur only once, and 4.5% to 6% lies in the top ten. The specimen was peripheral blood. This receptor was obtained from a woman of 80 years or more with active or convalescent COVID-19. V gene TRBV6-5 combines with J gene TRBJ1-2; a possible D gene is TRBD1 (5 bases). CDR3 region: CASNPRGVGQGGYTF. The CDR3 DNA is TGTGCCAGCAATCCGCGGGGGGTGGGTCAGGGTGGCTACACCTTC.